Each of the 16 T cell receptor beta chains below was sequenced from the same sample in a study of shared clonotypes between healthy human individuals. Naive CD8 populations comprised CD45RO-negative cells positively selected for CCR7, excluding terminally differentiated effector memory CD45RA+ cells. The assay was immunoSEQ multiplex PCR, and TCRdb's table has in-frame clones only and misses some. The repertoire holds about 2,100,000 clones, with 85% to 95% as singletons. Sequencing used naive CD8+ T cells from PBMCs. Receptor source: a young man in good health. Some clones in this sample may be carry-over from other donors' samples.

The chain has TRBV6-6 and TRBJ2-7, with D perhaps matching TRBD1 or TRBD2 (6 bases each). The V end lost 6 bases, the J end lost 6 bases, and 24 bases lay between the germline ends. The CDR3 spans 16 residues. CDR1 is MNHNY, CDR2 SVGAGI, per germline (reference sequence). The CDR3 here is CASRAPRDNHVREQYF. CDR3 nucleotides: TGTGCCAGCAGGGCTCCGCGGGACAATCACGTTCGCGAGCAGTACTTC.

The genes are TRBV4-2 and TRBJ2-5; TRBD2 aligns across 8 bases. The J call may be wrong; the DNA end is better matched by TRBJ2-7. Germline CDR1 LGHNA, CDR2 YNFKEQ. This CDR3 region has 15 residues. The CDR3 loop reads CASSQETSGSYEQYF. As DNA, the CDR3 is TGTGCCAGCAGCCAAGAAACTAGCGGATCCTACGAGCAGTACTTC.

This clone was recorded once. J is TRBJ2-1 and V is TRBV27, with D unclear. The CDR3 contains 15 residues. Deletions cut 2 bases from V and 2 bases from J, with 10 bases between. CDR1 and CDR2 (germline): MNHEY, SMNVEV (reference sequence). CDR3 region: CASSLTQQPYNEQFF. DNA of the CDR3: TGTGCCAGCAGTTTAACTCAGCAACCCTACAATGAGCAGTTCTTC.

The chain uses TRBV28 and TRBJ1-1; D might be TRBD1 (6 bases). Germline V gene lookup returns CDR1 MDHEN and CDR2 SYDVKM. The CDR3 loop spans 14 amino acids. V was trimmed by 5 bases and J by 6 bases, leaving 16 bases between them. CDR3 amino acids: CASSDRNRAAEAFF. CDR3 bases: TGTGCCAGCAGTGACCGTAACAGGGCCGCTGAAGCTTTCTTT.

The chain is built from TRBV6-1 and TRBJ2-1; tentatively, D is TRBD1 or TRBD2 (5 bases each). Per the germline V gene, CDR1 is MNHNS and CDR2 is SASEGT. The CDR3 spans 14 residues. V was clipped by 4 bases and J by 5 bases, with 12 bases between them. The CDR3 spells CASSAWDRHNEQFF. Here the CDR3 DNA reads TGTGCCAGCAGTGCCTGGGACCGCCACAATGAGCAGTTCTTC.

The chain carries TRBV27 and TRBJ1-1; D gene ambiguous. Per the germline V gene, CDR1 is MNHEY and CDR2 is SMNVEV (reference sequence). Trimming stripped 7 bases from V and 2 bases from J, with 17 bases between. The CDR3 has 15 residues. Here the CDR3 reads CASNLRPPLNTEAFF. The CDR3 coding sequence is TGTGCCAGCAACTTACGTCCACCCCTTAACACTGAAGCTTTCTTT.

The chain carries TRBV7-3 and TRBJ2-1, with D perhaps matching TRBD2 (6 bases). CDR1 SGHTA and CDR2 FQGTGA come from the germline V gene. The CDR3 loop spans 16 amino acids. V was clipped by 3 bases and J by 2 bases, with 14 bases between them. The DNA for the CDR3 is TGTGCCAGCAGCTTCCACGGGAGAAACCCCTACAATGAGCAGTTCTTC. Translated, it gives CASSFHGRNPYNEQFF.

V and J are TRBV27 and TRBJ1-4, with D possibly TRBD1 on 5 matching bases. Germline CDR1 is MNHEY and CDR2 is SMNVEV (reference sequence). The CDR3 is 15 residues long. V lost 4 bases and J lost 7, with 16 bases in between. CDR3 sequence reads: CASSSIQGRVEKLFF. The CDR3 coding sequence is TGTGCCAGCAGTTCCATTCAGGGAAGGGTTGAAAAACTGTTTTTT.

The CDR3 region is CASSYPTSGFSYEQYF. In nucleotides, the CDR3 is TGTGCCAGCAGTTACCCGACTAGCGGCTTCTCCTACGAGCAGTACTTC. This chain joins TRBV6-6 and TRBJ2-7, with 9 nucleotides matching TRBD2. J gave up 0 bases and V 2 bases, and 5 bases lay outside the gene matches. The CDR3 sequence is 16 residues long. In germline, CDR1 is MNHNY, CDR2 SVGAGI (reference sequence).

The V and J genes are TRBV7-9 and TRBJ1-5; the D is unclear. CDR3 size: 14 residues. V was shortened by 1 base and J by 5 bases, with 9 bases between the two germline ends. The germline V gene has CDR1 SEHNR and CDR2 FQNEAQ (reference sequence). CDR3 residues: CASSLGAGYQPQHF. The CDR3 nucleotides read TGTGCCAGCAGCTTAGGGGCAGGTTATCAGCCCCAGCATTTT.

DNA of the CDR3: TGTGCCAGTAGTATTGGCGGGAGAGCCTACAATGAGCAGTTCTTC. Its protein product is CASSIGGRAYNEQFF. The V and J genes are TRBV19 and TRBJ2-1; 7 nucleotides line up with TRBD2. The CDR3 is 15 amino acids. V lost 3 bases, J lost 2 bases, and 4 bases stayed unmatched. CDR1 is LNHDA, CDR2 SQIVND, per germline (reference sequence).

The gene calls are TRBV30 and TRBJ2-7; possible D gene TRBD2, 6 bases. Germline lookup yields CDR1 GTSNPN and CDR2 SVGIG (reference sequence). The CDR3 runs to 13 residues. The germline V and J ends were trimmed by 1 base and 3 bases, with 10 bases remaining between them. DNA of the CDR3: TGTGCCTGGAGTGGGCAGGGAGGCTACGAGCAGTACTTC. It yields the protein CAWSGQGGYEQYF. The full variable domain, completed using reference TRBV30 and TRBJ2-7, is SQTIHQWPATLVQPVGSPLSLECTVEGTSNPNLYWYRQAAGRGLQLLFYSVGIGQISSEVPQNLSASRPQDRQFILSSKKLLLSDSGFYLCAWSGQGGYEQYFGPGTRLTVT.

The rearrangement links TRBV9 to TRBJ2-4, with D uncertain. The ends were cut back, 4 bases at V and 2 bases at J, with 13 bases in the middle. The germline V gene has CDR1 SGDLS and CDR2 YYNGEE. The CDR3 extends over 15 amino acids. CDR3 DNA: TGTGCCAGCAGCCCACGAGTGGGTTCCAAAAACATTCAGTACTTC. It specifies CASSPRVGSKNIQYF.

The chain uses TRBV9 and TRBJ2-7; 10 bases align to TRBD2. Trimming at V came to 0 bases and at J to 2 bases, leaving 14 bases not matched to a gene. The CDR3 loop spans 19 amino acids. Germline values: CDR1 SGDLS, CDR2 YYNGEE. As DNA, the CDR3 is TGTGCCAGCAGCGTAGGCGATAAGTGGCTAGCGGGAGCCGCCTACGAGCAGTACTTC. Protein: CASSVGDKWLAGAAYEQYF.

This chain joins TRBV28 and TRBJ2-5; D gene unclear. The V end lost 6 bases, the J end lost 4 bases, and 6 bases lay between the germline ends. The CDR3 contains 11 residues. Germline lookup yields CDR1 MDHEN and CDR2 SYDVKM. CDR3 DNA: TGTGCCAGCAGGGTAAGAGAGACCCAGTACTTC. Amino acid sequence: CASRVRETQYF. Drawing the rest from reference TRBV28 and TRBJ2-5, the complete variable domain is DVKVTQSSRYLVKRTGEKVFLECVQDMDHENMFWYRQDPGLGLRLIYFSYDVKMKEKGDIPEGYSVSREKKERFSLILESASTNQTSMYLCASRVRETQYFGPGTRLLVL.

This clone appeared once. This chain links TRBV10-3 with TRBJ1-1; D is perhaps TRBD1 (6 bases). This CDR3 is 13 amino acids long. V shed 11 bases and J shed 0 bases, with 13 bases lying between them. Germline-derived CDR1 and CDR2 are ENHRY and SYGVKD. The CDR3 protein is CASGAGMNTEAFF. CDR3 nucleotide sequence: TGTGCCTCAGGGGCAGGCATGAACACTGAAGCTTTCTTT.